This T cell receptor beta chain was sequenced for a study of T cell changes during pregnancy in multiple sclerosis. TCRdb's table, derived via immunoSEQ multiplex PCR, lists solely in-frame clones and lacks some. The table shows around 24,000 clones, with more than 85% occurring only once. This clone was found once. The germline V gene encodes CDR1 LGHNA and CDR2 YNFKEQ. The CDR3 runs 16 residues. J was trimmed by 1 base and V by 7 bases; bases with no gene match: 10. The sequencing here drew on CD4+ T cells from peripheral blood mononuclear cells, taken in the second trimester of pregnancy. The receptor comes from a female donor in good health, enrolled as a control in a pregnancy study. The gene calls are TRBV4-2 and TRBJ1-1; the match to TRBD1 covers 9 bases. The CDR3 bases are TGTGCCAGCAAGCCGGGACAGGGAGGGTGGAACACTGAAGCTTTCTTT. Translation gives CASKPGQGGWNTEAFF.